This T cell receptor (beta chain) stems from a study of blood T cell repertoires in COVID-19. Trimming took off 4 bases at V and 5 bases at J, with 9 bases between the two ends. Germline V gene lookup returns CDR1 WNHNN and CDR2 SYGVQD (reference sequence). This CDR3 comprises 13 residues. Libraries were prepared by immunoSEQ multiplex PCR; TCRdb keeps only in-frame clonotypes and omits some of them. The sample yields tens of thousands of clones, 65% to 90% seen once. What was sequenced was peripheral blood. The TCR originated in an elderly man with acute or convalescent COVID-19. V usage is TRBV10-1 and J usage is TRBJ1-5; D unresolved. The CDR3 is CASSGRVDQPQHF. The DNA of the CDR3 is TGCGCCAGCAGTGGTCGGGTAGATCAGCCCCAGCATTTT.